The clone carrying this T cell receptor (beta chain) was counted a single time. Antigen unknown. The data are from a study of cytomegalovirus exposure and HLA in healthy donors. The study's findings and limits: Reportedly, cytomegalovirus status was diagnosed with high sensitivity and specificity.

Primers for the PCR totalled 60 Vbeta and 13 Jbeta. The data were produced by immunoSEQ multiplex PCR, yet TCRdb's version contains in-frame clones alone and is incomplete. The sample consists of about 150,000 clones, 79% of them appearing once. The receptor was derived from a middle-aged man in good health and CMV-seropositive. Sample: PBMCs.

CDR3 sequence reads: CASSLPGLAKYF. CDR3 in DNA: TGTGCCAGCAGTTTACCGGGACTAGCAAAGTACTTC. The chain has TRBV27 and TRBJ2-7; 9 positions agree with TRBD2. The CDR3 covers 12 residues. Per germline, CDR1 MNHEY and CDR2 SMNVEV (reference sequence). Trimming at V came to 2 bases and at J to 11 bases, leaving 4 bases not matched to a gene.